The text below deals with one T cell receptor (beta chain). The antigen remains undetermined. This sample stems from a study of Ad26.COV2.S vaccination and SARS-CoV-2 variants. The wider study: A COV1001 Ad26.COV2.S trial-arm participant provided the sample. Study-level results: Greater spike-specific TCR breadth was seen in vaccine recipients than in placebo recipients.

Method: immunoSEQ multiplex PCR; TCRdb's copy keeps in-frame clones and lacks some. Of about 370,000 clones listed, about 88% are singletons. Noted treatment: 15 to 20 received Ad26.COV2.S at low or high dose, single or two shots; roughly 5 received placebo; per-sample allocation not given. Day 63 after the first vaccine or placebo injection was the time point for sampling. Vaccination used an Ad26 vector expressing Wuhan-strain SARS-CoV-2 spike. This clonotype was obtained from a person aged 18-65 years who received the Ad26.COV2.S COVID-19 vaccine or a placebo. Sequenced here: peripheral blood, sampled in a trial of Ad26.COV2.S vaccine versus placebo.

CDR3 protein: CASRSGQTITDTQYF. CDR3 DNA sequence: TGTGCCAGCAGATCTGGACAGACAATCACAGATACGCAGTATTTT. This sequence joins TRBV2 and TRBJ2-3; D might be TRBD1 (6 bases). This CDR3 is 15 amino acids long. The V gene's germline CDR1 is SNHLY and CDR2 FYNNEI. Trimming pared 6 bases from V and 2 bases from J, leaving 15 bases between.